A selection of T cell receptor beta chains follows, all from one sample in a study of blood T cells in healthy people across ages. TCRdb re-called the 5' RACE reads through MiXCR, storing one row per CDR3 protein. The sample includes 650,000 to 1,000,000 distinct CDR3 sequences, around 36% seen only once; the top ten take roughly 13%. The sequencing sample was made of blood. All receptors derive from a man aged 18 to 30 in good health. Each CDR3 is given with its conserved first and last residue.

J gene	V gene	CDR3 protein
TRBJ1-1	TRBV20-1	CSARVAGSTEAFF
TRBJ1-1	TRBV27	CASASGLRNTEAFF
TRBJ2-6	TRBV12-3/TRBV12-4	CASSLPEGVSGANVLTF
TRBJ1-1	TRBV12-3/TRBV12-4	CASSCDSTMNTEAFF
NA	TRBV3-1	CASSRTLGQAYEQYF
TRBJ2-2	TRBV6-5	CASRLGLAGELFF
TRBJ1-4	TRBV7-2	CASSLARNNEKLFF
TRBJ2-2	TRBV10-3	CAISDGQVTGELFF
NA	TRBV5-1	CASSLVRRNEQYF
TRBJ2-7	TRBV4-1	CASSQGGGPSYEQYF
TRBJ1-1	TRBV12-3/TRBV12-4	CASSFLVAGRAFF
TRBJ1-6	TRBV4-1	CASSTIRGRGQTPNSPLHF
TRBJ1-2	TRBV25-1	CASKGQGDYGYTF
TRBJ1-5	TRBV20-1	CSAPRRARRDQPQHF
TRBJ2-2	TRBV3-1	CASSQETGKAGELFF
NA	TRBV5-5	CASIQTGYLETQYF
TRBJ2-1	TRBV5-1	CASSIGQGSYNEQFF
TRBJ2-3	TRBV6-2/TRBV6-3	CASSYRRSDTQYF
NA	TRBV9	CASSVEFGGAQETQYF
TRBJ1-1	TRBV10-3	CAIANMAADTEAFF
TRBJ2-1	TRBV29-1	CSVEVQDRRPKIYNEQFF
TRBJ2-2	TRBV12-3/TRBV12-4	CASRSRRTGLNTGELFF
TRBJ2-3	TRBV6-1	CASNRGQGKADTQYF
TRBJ1-2	TRBV27	CASSPPSRRGDYGYTF
TRBJ2-1	TRBV11-3	CASSLAGGPNDEQFF